What follows is one T cell receptor beta chain and its context. TCRdb analysed the PCR reads with MiXCR anew, one entry per CDR3 protein. The table lists fewer than 25,000 distinct CDR3 sequences, 17% of them singletons, with 0.8% to 1% in the top ten. There are 15 residues in the CDR3. V lost 3 bases to trimming and J lost 2 bases, with 11 bases between them. Germline V gene sequence: CDR1 MDHEN, CDR2 SYDVKM. The data stem from a study of molecular identifiers for immune sequencing clone quantification. The material sequenced was naive CD8+ T cells from blood, with Jurkat cell RNA spiked in. Subset defined: FACS-sorted CD8+CD4-CCR7+CD45RA+ naive T cells. This receptor was identified in a human donor in good health. Some libraries in this study had Jurkat cell RNA spiked in. This sequence joins TRBV28 and TRBJ2-4; D is possibly TRBD2 (5 bases). CDR3 sequence (DNA): TGTGCCAGCAGTTTGTTCCAGCGGTCCAAAAACATTCAGTACTTC. This sequence encodes CASSLFQRSKNIQYF.